What follows describes a single T cell receptor (beta chain). This sample was included in a study of blood T cell repertoires in COVID-19. Across the whole study: The United States, Italy and Spain provided the acute and convalescent COVID-19 samples. T cells, B-cell-depleted T cells, or PBMCs supplied cDNA or gDNA.

Germline V lookup: CDR1 SGDLS, CDR2 YYNGEE. The trim removed 3 bases at V and 7 bases at J, leaving 14 bases unmatched. The CDR3 is 18 residues long. Original processing notes: Reference gene primer amplification gave estimated nucleated cell counts. Using immunoSEQ multiplex PCR, the repertoire was profiled, and TCRdb retains in-frame clones only, with some absent. That table gives V, J and clone size, and the DNA gave D and trimming. The sample holds approximately 300,000 clones; 89% are singletons and the top ten take under 8%. This clonotype originated in a man aged 18 to 29 who had recovered from COVID-19. This chain links TRBV9 with TRBJ2-1; 12 positions match TRBD2. Sequenced: peripheral blood. The CDR3 here is CASSAILAGGLWENEQFF. The CDR3, as DNA: TGTGCCAGCAGCGCCATTCTAGCGGGGGGGCTATGGGAGAATGAGCAGTTCTTC.